What follows are 11 T cell receptor beta chains derived from one specimen sequenced in a study of early T cells in non-severe SARS-CoV-2 infection (dated by TCRdb to about 2021). Library generation was performed with 5' RACE. The instrument given in TCRdb is NextSeq 500. The raw public data were reprocessed by TCRdb itself: fastp quality trimming at Q25, MiXCR clonotype calling, in-frame beta chains only. Under each unique CDR3 protein, matching rows form one entry showing the most common genes and DNA. The sample yields about 47,000 distinct CDR3 sequences; approximately 10% were counted once. The ten biggest clones cover 13% of the sample. The sample comprised whole blood. The source is an adult who was a healthcare worker with PCR-confirmed SARS-CoV-2 infection or an uninfected control (not recorded which).

Within the sample, this clonotype is medium-sized. V is TRBV7-2 and J is TRBJ2-3; D may correspond to TRBD1 or TRBD2 (5 bases each). CDR1 SGHTA and CDR2 FQGNSA come from the germline V gene. The germline V and J ends were trimmed by 4 bases and 3 bases, with 14 bases remaining between them. CDR3 length equals 15 residues. CDR3 nucleotides: TGTGCCAGCAGCTCCCTCTACGAGGGGACAGATACGCAGTATTTT. Residues: CASSSLYEGTDTQYF.

This clonotype was detected ten times or more. The rearrangement uses TRBV6-2 or TRBV6-3 and TRBJ2-5; possibly TRBD2 for D (6 bases). The CDR3 is 14 amino acids. Between the trimmed V and J ends, which lost 3 bases and 7 bases, there was a span of 15 bases. CDR1 is MNHEY and CDR2 is SVGEGT in the germline V gene. In DNA form, the CDR3 reads TGTGCCAGCAGTTATGGACGGGAGTTGGGGACCCAGTACTTC. Residues: CASSYGRELGTQYF.

Note on this clonotype: A read error may explain this, as a much larger clone is one base away. This chain links TRBV15 with TRBJ2-7; no firm D call. Germline V gives CDR1 LNHNV, CDR2 YYDKDF (reference sequence). This CDR3 is built from 13 residues. CDR3 in DNA: TGTGCCACCAGCACAAACACGGGCTACGGGCAGTACTTC. It encodes CATSTNTGYGQYF.

This clonotype was seen a few times. The chain employs TRBV12-3 or TRBV12-4 and TRBJ1-1; D might be TRBD1 (5 bases). The CDR3 totals 14 residues. V dropped 6 bases and J dropped 5 bases, with 16 bases sitting between them. CDR3: CASSPDTWGTEAFF. The CDR3 DNA reads as TGTGCCAGCAGCCCTGACACATGGGGGACTGAAGCTTTCTTT.

The V and J genes are TRBV2 and TRBJ2-1; D uncertain. Trimming stripped 1 base from V and 4 bases from J, with 5 bases between. Germline CDR1 and CDR2: SNHLY and FYNNEI. CDR3 length: 13 amino acids. The CDR3 bases are TGTGCCAGCAGTGAAGAGATTTACAATGAGCAGTTCTTC. Translating it yields CASSEEIYNEQFF. Full variable domain (outside the CDR3, taken from reference TRBV2 and TRBJ2-1): EPEVTQTPSHQVTQMGQEVILRCVPISNHLYFYWYRQILGQKVEFLVSFYNNEISEKSEIFDDQFSVERPDGSNFTLKIRSTKLEDSAMYFCASSEEIYNEQFFGPGTRLTVL.

The chain is built from TRBV20-1 and TRBJ2-4; the match to TRBD2 covers 11 bases. This CDR3 contains 14 residues. V trimming: 8 bases; J trimming: 6 bases; junction bases outside the gene matches: 9. Germline V gene lookup returns CDR1 DFQATT and CDR2 SNEGSKA (reference sequence). The CDR3 DNA follows: TGCAGTTCCATACTAGCGGGAGTTAGAAACATTCAGTACTTC. Its translation is CSSILAGVRNIQYF.

The chain uses TRBV4-3 and TRBJ2-4; weak D call: TRBD1 (6 bases). V was pared by 1 base and J by 5 bases, with 12 bases between. Germline V gene lookup returns CDR1 LGHNA and CDR2 YSLEER. The CDR3 totals 15 residues. CDR3 coding DNA: TGCGCCAGCAGCCAAGGGGGACACGGAGAAAACATTCAGTACTTC. It translates to CASSQGGHGENIQYF.

In this sample, this clonotype turned up many times. The genes are TRBV7-3 and TRBJ2-7; 7 bases are shared with TRBD2. CDR1 is SGHTA, CDR2 FQGTGA, per germline. The CDR3 runs to 16 residues. V was clipped by 5 bases and J by 2 bases; unmatched bases: 12. Written as DNA, the CDR3 is TGTGCCAGCAGCCGAGGGGTGGAGCGGGGAACCTACGAGCAGTACTTC. It encodes CASSRGVERGTYEQYF.

The chain employs TRBV30 and TRBJ2-2; D uncertain. Germline lookup yields CDR1 GTSNPN and CDR2 SVGIG (reference sequence). This CDR3 comprises 11 residues. V shed 5 bases and J shed 2 bases, with 3 bases lying between them. The CDR3 here is CAWANTGELFF. CDR3 DNA: TGTGCCTGGGCCAACACCGGGGAGCTGTTTTTT.

The V call is TRBV4-1, the J call TRBJ2-1; no clear D gene. The CDR3 runs to 12 residues. Germline V CDR1 and CDR2: MGHRA, YSYEKL. Trimming removed 3 bases from V and 3 bases from J, with 3 bases in between. The CDR3 sequence is CASSQGYNEQFF. As DNA, the CDR3 is TGCGCCAGCAGCCAGGGCTACAATGAGCAGTTCTTC.

This clonotype was observed a handful of times. V is TRBV20-1 and J is TRBJ2-7; a weak D match, TRBD1 (6 bases). The V gene lost 6 bases and the J gene lost 2 bases, with 17 bases spanning the gap. Germline V gives CDR1 DFQATT, CDR2 SNEGSKA (reference sequence). The CDR3 sequence is 14 residues long. The CDR3 here is CSALQGGFAYEQYF. In nucleotides, the CDR3 is TGCAGTGCCTTACAGGGCGGGTTCGCCTACGAGCAGTACTTC.